What follows are 27 T cell receptor beta chains derived from one specimen sequenced in a study of Ad26.COV2.S vaccination and SARS-CoV-2 variants. This table comes from immunoSEQ multiplex PCR, and its TCRdb copy is limited to in-frame clones, with some not included. The data show about half a million clones, 89% seen once. Treatment indicated: 19 received Ad26.COV2.S at low or high dose, single or two shots; roughly five received placebo; per-sample allocation not given. Material that was analyzed had been drawn on day 63 after the first vaccine or placebo injection. Source: peripheral blood, taken in a trial of Ad26.COV2.S vaccine versus placebo. These receptors were collected from a person aged 18-60 years who received the Ad26.COV2.S COVID-19 vaccine or a placebo.

The chain is built from TRBV18 and TRBJ1-6, with D unresolved. V was pared by 2 bases and J by 7 bases, with 6 bases between. The length of the CDR3 is 13 residues. The germline CDR1 and CDR2 sequences are KGHSH and LQKENI. For the CDR3, the DNA is TGTGCCAGCTCACCAATTTCCAATTCACCCCTCCACTTT. Amino acid sequence: CASSPISNSPLHF. The whole variable domain, filled in from reference TRBV18 and TRBJ1-6, reads NAGVMQNPRHLVRRRGQEARLRCSPMKGHSHVYWYRQLPEEGLKFMVYLQKENIIDESGMPKERFSAEFPKEGPSILRIQQVVRGDSAAYFCASSPISNSPLHFGNGTRLTVT.

The V gene is TRBV19, the J gene TRBJ1-1; D gene unclear. There are 15 residues in the CDR3. Trimming removed 4 bases from V and 0 bases from J, with 12 bases in between. Germline-derived CDR1 and CDR2 are LNHDA and SQIVND (reference sequence). The CDR3 DNA reads as TGTGCCAGTAGTAGGGGTGGTGTTTTGAACACTGAAGCTTTCTTT. Translated: CASSRGGVLNTEAFF.

V gene TRBV3-1 (or the pseudogene TRBV3-2) combines with J gene TRBJ1-5, with TRBD1 as a possible D gene (6 bases). Deletions cut 4 bases from V and 6 bases from J, with 13 bases between. The CDR3 is 14 amino acids. CDR1 LGHDT and CDR2 YNNKEL come from the germline V gene (reference sequence). CDR3 region: CASSRYGGAQPQHF. The CDR3 nucleotides are TGTGCCAGCAGCCGTTATGGGGGGGCTCAGCCCCAGCATTTT.

The V call is TRBV27, the J call TRBJ2-5; D possibly uses TRBD1 or TRBD2 (5 bases each). The CDR3 is made up of 15 amino acids. The germline gives CDR1 MNHEY, CDR2 SMNVEV (reference sequence). The ends were cut back, 0 bases at V and 2 bases at J, with 10 bases in the middle. The CDR3 spells CASSLSRGTQETQYF. Written as DNA, the CDR3 is TGTGCCAGCAGTTTATCGAGGGGCACGCAAGAGACCCAGTACTTC.

This clone was counted a few times. The sample carries other DNA sequences with the same CDR3. The CDR3 sequence is CASSLGGINQPQHF. The CDR3, as DNA: TGTGCCAGCAGTTTGGGGGGGATCAATCAGCCCCAGCATTTT. The chain uses TRBV28 and TRBJ1-5; D is perhaps TRBD1 (5 bases). Germline assignment: CDR1 MDHEN and CDR2 SYDVKM. The CDR3 consists of 14 residues. Deletions cut 3 bases from V and 3 bases from J, with 9 bases between.

The chain uses TRBV7-9 and TRBJ2-7, with no clear D. V was trimmed by 5 bases and J by 4 bases, leaving 12 bases between them. The germline CDR1 and CDR2 sequences are SEHNR and FQNEAQ (reference sequence). The CDR3 loop spans 13 amino acids. CDR3 protein: CASSTTLGYEQYF. The CDR3 DNA follows: TGTGCCAGCAGCACCACGCTGGGGTACGAGCAGTACTTC.

In this sample, this clone turned up once. The chain uses TRBV18 and TRBJ2-2, with a weak D call TRBD1 (6 bases). V lost 1 base and J lost 2, with 8 bases in between. The CDR3 sequence is 15 residues long. Germline V gives CDR1 KGHSH, CDR2 LQKENI. The CDR3 reads CASSPQTGNTGELFF. CDR3 nucleotide sequence: TGTGCCAGCTCACCACAGACAGGCAACACCGGGGAGCTGTTTTTT.

The chain employs TRBV3-1 (or the pseudogene TRBV3-2) and TRBJ2-2; the match to TRBD1 covers 7 bases. The CDR3 is 15 amino acids. The trim removed 4 bases at V and 6 bases at J, leaving 8 bases unmatched. Germline V lookup: CDR1 LGHDT, CDR2 YNNKEL (reference sequence). The CDR3 DNA follows: TGTGCCAGCAGCCGATGGGACAGAGGTTCCGGGGAGCTGTTTTTT. It is translated as CASSRWDRGSGELFF.

The genes are TRBV6-1 and TRBJ1-1; D not certain. The CDR3 has 14 residues. Trimming stripped 2 bases from V and 4 bases from J, with 11 bases between. In germline, CDR1 is MNHNS, CDR2 SASEGT. CDR3 in amino acids: CASSEFGVATEAFF. CDR3 DNA: TGTGCCAGCAGTGAATTCGGGGTGGCCACTGAAGCTTTCTTT.

V gene TRBV9 combines with J gene TRBJ1-2; tentatively, D is TRBD1 (5 bases). Germline lookup yields CDR1 SGDLS and CDR2 YYNGEE. The CDR3 extends over 15 amino acids. V gave up 3 bases and J gave up 8 bases, with 20 bases separating them. The CDR3 sequence: CASSAPGTHKAGYTF. The CDR3, as DNA: TGTGCCAGCAGCGCCCCCGGGACCCACAAGGCGGGCTACACCTTC.

The V and J genes are TRBV28 and TRBJ1-2; no reliable D call. Germline V gene lookup returns CDR1 MDHEN and CDR2 SYDVKM. With 4 bases removed from V and 7 bases from J, the gap between germline ends came to 13 bases. This CDR3 has 13 amino acids. CDR3 sequence: CASSSGPPGGYTF. DNA for the CDR3: TGTGCCAGCAGTTCCGGGCCACCTGGTGGCTACACCTTC.

The chain uses TRBV5-1 and TRBJ1-1; D uncertain. The CDR3 sequence is 13 residues long. In germline, CDR1 is SGHRS, CDR2 YFSETQ. Between the trimmed V and J ends, which lost 1 base and 9 bases, there was a span of 13 bases. The chain's CDR3 is CASSLSGRSQAFF. CDR3 coding DNA: TGCGCCAGCAGCTTGAGTGGACGGAGCCAAGCTTTCTTT.

The chain carries TRBV19 and TRBJ1-1; D unclear. The CDR3 is 12 residues long. The germline V gene encodes CDR1 LNHDA and CDR2 SQIVND (reference sequence). Trimming stripped 5 bases from V and 6 bases from J, with 10 bases between. The CDR3 spells CASSPLLSEAFF. In nucleotides, the CDR3 is TGTGCCAGTAGTCCGCTCCTATCTGAAGCTTTCTTT.

The chain links TRBV10-1 to TRBJ1-1, with 8 bases that match TRBD1. Germline CDR1 reads WNHNN; CDR2 reads SYGVQD (reference sequence). There are 13 residues in the CDR3. With V trimmed by 0 bases and J by 7 bases, 1 base remained unmatched. CDR3 sequence reads: CASSESGQGEAFF. The CDR3 DNA sequence: TGCGCCAGCAGTGAGTCTGGACAGGGTGAAGCTTTCTTT.

The genes are TRBV20-1 and TRBJ2-6; the match to TRBD1 covers 10 bases. The CDR3 sequence is 16 residues long. The germline CDR1 and CDR2 sequences are DFQATT and SNEGSKA (reference sequence). Trimming took 3 bases from V and 5 from J; bases not matched to a gene: 7. CDR3 protein: CSASPDRGRRANVLTF. As DNA, the CDR3 is TGCAGTGCTAGTCCCGACAGGGGGCGACGGGCCAACGTCCTGACTTTC.

In this sample, this clone turned up a few times. The same CDR3 can be traced to other DNA sequences in this sample. The rearrangement links TRBV6-5 to TRBJ1-5, with D maybe TRBD1 (6 bases). This CDR3 has 15 residues. The germline V gene encodes CDR1 MNHEY and CDR2 SVGAGI. Trimming left V 0 bases short and J 4 bases short, with 10 bases between. Here the CDR3 reads CASSYSAGANQPQHF. DNA of the CDR3: TGTGCCAGCAGTTACTCCGCAGGGGCGAATCAGCCCCAGCATTTT.

J is TRBJ2-4 and V is TRBV19; 8 bases align to TRBD2. J lost 13 bases, V lost 9 bases, and 8 bases had no gene match. Germline V CDR1 and CDR2: LNHDA, SQIVND (reference sequence). CDR3 length: 11 amino acids. The CDR3 nucleotides are TGTGCCAGCAGAAACCGGGGGGGACAGTACTTC. It codes for CASRNRGGQYF.

This chain uses TRBV6-2 or TRBV6-3 with TRBJ1-6, with D unclear. The CDR3 consists of 17 residues. The V gene lost 0 bases and the J gene lost 8 bases, with 17 bases spanning the gap. The V gene's germline CDR1 is MNHEY and CDR2 SVGEGT. The CDR3 coding sequence is TGTGCCAGCAGTTACTCAAAAATACCCTCGGCGGATTCACCCCTCCACTTT. Translating gives CASSYSKIPSADSPLHF.

The chain joins TRBV7-9 to TRBJ2-5; D unresolved. Trimming stripped 1 base from V and 7 bases from J, with 13 bases between. CDR1 and CDR2 from the germline V gene are SEHNR and FQNEAQ (reference sequence). This CDR3 has 14 residues. The CDR3, as DNA: TGTGCCAGCAGCTTAGAGGGTCCCATAGGGACCCAGTACTTC. It translates to CASSLEGPIGTQYF. The full variable domain, in which reference TRBV7-9 and TRBJ2-5 provide the parts outside the CDR3, is DTGVSQNPRHKITKRGQNVTFRCDPISEHNRLYWYRQTLGQGPEFLTYFQNEAQLEKSRLLSDRFSAERPKGSFSTLEIQRTEQGDSAMYLCASSLEGPIGTQYFGPGTRLLVL.

The J gene is TRBJ2-1, the V gene TRBV5-6, with D uncertain. The CDR3 has 15 residues. Germline V gives CDR1 SGHDT, CDR2 YYEEEE. V lost 1 base to trimming and J lost 2 bases, with 10 bases between them. The CDR3 spells CASSLWSAPYNEQFF. The CDR3 nucleotides read TGTGCCAGCAGCTTGTGGAGCGCTCCCTACAATGAGCAGTTCTTC. The variable domain in full, completed from reference TRBV5-6 and TRBJ2-1, reads DAGVTQSPTHLIKTRGQQVTLRCSPKSGHDTVSWYQQALGQGPQFIFQYYEEEERQRGNFPDRFSGHQFPNYSSELNVNALLLGDSALYLCASSLWSAPYNEQFFGPGTRLTVL.

This clone was detected a few times. Other DNA sequences in this sample translate to the same CDR3. The chain has TRBV19 and TRBJ1-5; D is unclear. V was pared by 1 base and J by 7 bases, with 5 bases between. There are 12 residues in the CDR3. The V gene's germline CDR1 is LNHDA and CDR2 SQIVND (reference sequence). The CDR3, as DNA: TGTGCCAGTAGTATAGCCGGGCAGCCCCAGCATTTT. As protein: CASSIAGQPQHF. The full variable domain, its missing parts supplied by reference TRBV19 and TRBJ1-5, is DGGITQSPKYLFRKEGQNVTLSCEQNLNHDAMYWYRQDPGQGLRLIYYSQIVNDFQKGDIAEGYSVSREKKESFPLTVTSAQKNPTAFYLCASSIAGQPQHFGDGTRLSIL.

J is TRBJ1-4 and V is TRBV5-1; 10 bases are shared with TRBD1. V gave up 4 bases and J gave up 3 bases; unmatched junction bases: 6. The CDR3 has 16 amino acids. Germline CDR1 is SGHRS and CDR2 is YFSETQ. This CDR3 is CASSNGDRGANEKLFF. CDR3 in DNA: TGCGCCAGCAGCAACGGGGACAGGGGAGCTAATGAAAAACTGTTTTTT.

This clone came up many times. The chain couples TRBV7-2 to TRBJ1-5; TRBD1 might be the D (5 bases). Germline loops: CDR1 SGHTA, CDR2 FQGNSA. V lost 5 bases, J lost 3 bases, and 11 bases lay in between. There are 14 residues in the CDR3. The CDR3 DNA sequence: TGTGCCAGCAGCCGGCTGGGACCCAATCAGCCCCAGCATTTT. Translating gives CASSRLGPNQPQHF.

J is TRBJ1-4 and V is TRBV5-1, with a tentative D call TRBD1 (5 bases). Germline assignment: CDR1 SGHRS and CDR2 YFSETQ. The CDR3 contains 16 residues. The V and J ends lost 0 bases and 4 bases respectively, with 13 bases between them. CDR3 residues: CASSLDPGALNEKLFF. In nucleotides, the CDR3 is TGCGCCAGCAGCTTGGACCCCGGGGCCCTTAATGAAAAACTGTTTTTT.

As for this clone: A read error may account for a junction end that differs from germline. The CDR3 sequence: CASSLFFAANEQFF. The CDR3 bases are TGTGCTAGCAGCTTATTCTTTGCGGCCAATGAGCAGTTCTTC. The rearrangement links TRBV7-7 to TRBJ2-1; unclear D gene. The germline CDR1 and CDR2 sequences are SSHAT and FNYEAQ (reference sequence). The CDR3 covers 14 residues.

The rearrangement links TRBV11-2 to TRBJ1-2; possible D gene TRBD1, 6 bases. The CDR3 spans 13 residues. Deletions cut 5 bases from V and 4 bases from J, with 11 bases between. Germline CDR1 and CDR2: SGHAT and FQNNGV. The CDR3 coding sequence is TGTGCCAGCAGCAAGGACAGCGGCTATGGCTACACCTTC. The encoded protein is CASSKDSGYGYTF.

The chain links TRBV7-2 to TRBJ1-2; TRBD1 agrees at 7 bases. Losses at the gene ends were 1 base for V and 6 bases for J; bases not matched to a gene: 5. CDR3 length equals 14 residues. The germline gives CDR1 SGHTA, CDR2 FQGNSA. This chain's CDR3 is CASSLGRDRDGYTF. Here the CDR3 DNA reads TGTGCCAGCAGCTTAGGCCGGGACAGAGATGGCTACACCTTC.